This T cell receptor (beta chain) stems from a study of T cells in localized non-small cell lung cancer. As concerns this clone: Its antigen is unidentified.

CDR1 SGHVS and CDR2 FQNEAQ come from the germline V gene. There are 17 residues in the CDR3. The V and J ends lost 5 bases and 2 bases respectively, with 18 bases between them. Study conclusions and caveats: A median of approximately 50 of the top 100 tumor clones appeared in adjacent lung, which was paired and uninvolved. Heterogeneity remains possible because sequencing was limited to only one tumor region. Uninvolved adjacent lung had higher T cell clonality than tumor and all other tissues.

Method: immunoSEQ multiplex PCR; TCRdb's copy keeps in-frame clones and lacks some. The sample lists 45,000 to 60,000 clones, about 85% occurring once. This sequence was found in a female donor older than 55 with stage II squamous cell lung carcinoma. Sequencing was performed on peripheral blood, taken before any cancer treatment. V gene TRBV7-8 combines with J gene TRBJ2-2, with D perhaps being TRBD1 or TRBD2 (5 bases each). The CDR3 DNA sequence: TGTGCCAGCAGCATCCACCCGGGGCGGCGCAACACCGGGGAGCTGTTTTTT. Protein product: CASSIHPGRRNTGELFF.